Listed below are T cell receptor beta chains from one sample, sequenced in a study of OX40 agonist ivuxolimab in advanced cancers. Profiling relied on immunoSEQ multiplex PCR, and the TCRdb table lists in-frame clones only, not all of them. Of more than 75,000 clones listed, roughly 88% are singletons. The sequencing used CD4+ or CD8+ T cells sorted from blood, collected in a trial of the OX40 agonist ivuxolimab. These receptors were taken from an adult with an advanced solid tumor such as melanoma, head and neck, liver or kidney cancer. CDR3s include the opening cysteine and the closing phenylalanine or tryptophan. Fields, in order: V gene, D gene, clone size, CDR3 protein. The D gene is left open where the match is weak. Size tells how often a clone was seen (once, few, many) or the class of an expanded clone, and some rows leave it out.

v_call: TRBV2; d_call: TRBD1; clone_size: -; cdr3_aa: CANADREDEKLFF
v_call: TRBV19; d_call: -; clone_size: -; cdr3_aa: CASSMRSWGSDQPQHF
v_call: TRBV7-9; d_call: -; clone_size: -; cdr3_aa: CASSAIDPLTLHF
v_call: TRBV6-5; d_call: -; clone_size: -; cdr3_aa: CASSRSGLQGEAFF
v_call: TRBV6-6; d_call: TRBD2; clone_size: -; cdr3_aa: CASSYPSSGSYEQYF
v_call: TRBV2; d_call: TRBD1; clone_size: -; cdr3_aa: CASRPNRGYEQYF
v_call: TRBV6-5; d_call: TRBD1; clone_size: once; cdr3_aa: CASSRGTENQPQHF
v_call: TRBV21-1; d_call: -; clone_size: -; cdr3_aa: CASSKRGDSNQPQHF
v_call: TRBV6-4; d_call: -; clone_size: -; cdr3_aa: CASSAEGNTEAFF
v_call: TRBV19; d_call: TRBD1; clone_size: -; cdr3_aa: CASSPKKGQGVKGDNQPQHF
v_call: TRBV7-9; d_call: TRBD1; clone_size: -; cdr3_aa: CASSGWDRGLIGYTF
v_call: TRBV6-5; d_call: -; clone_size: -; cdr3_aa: CASRGWGATQYF
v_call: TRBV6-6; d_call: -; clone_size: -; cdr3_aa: CASSYGVATNEKLFF
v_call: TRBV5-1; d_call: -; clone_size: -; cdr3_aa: CASSLLGYGQTGELFF
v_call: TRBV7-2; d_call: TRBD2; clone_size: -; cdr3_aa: CASSSLAARVFF
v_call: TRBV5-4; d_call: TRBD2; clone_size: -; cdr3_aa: CASSREGFYNEQFF
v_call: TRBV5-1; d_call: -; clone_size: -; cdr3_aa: CASSSQGGFYGYTF
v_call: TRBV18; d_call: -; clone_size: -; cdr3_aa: CASSPEQGGNSPLHF
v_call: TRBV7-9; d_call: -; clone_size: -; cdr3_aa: CASSFPIGTQYF
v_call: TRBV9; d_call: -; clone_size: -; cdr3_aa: CASSVGDGPETQYF
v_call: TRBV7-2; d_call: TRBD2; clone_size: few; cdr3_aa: CASSLTSGGRSYEQYF
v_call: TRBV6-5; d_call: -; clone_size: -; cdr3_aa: CASSTGLSPGEQYF
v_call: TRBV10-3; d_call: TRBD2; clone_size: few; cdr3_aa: CAISETSGSTPNEQYF
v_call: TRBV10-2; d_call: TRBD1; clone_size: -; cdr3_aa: CASDRTGNQPQHF
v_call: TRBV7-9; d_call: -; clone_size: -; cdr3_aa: CASSAEEVLFEAFF
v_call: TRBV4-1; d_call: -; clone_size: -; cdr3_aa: CASSQDRWVVSYNEQFF
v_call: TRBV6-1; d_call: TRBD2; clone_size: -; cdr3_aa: CASSEPIRTSGGAGETQYF
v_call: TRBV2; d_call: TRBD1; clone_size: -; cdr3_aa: CASKETGVEQYF
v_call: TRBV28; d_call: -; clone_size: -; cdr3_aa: CASSPPLGHPDTQYF
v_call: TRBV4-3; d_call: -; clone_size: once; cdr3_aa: CASSLPDGAVEQYF
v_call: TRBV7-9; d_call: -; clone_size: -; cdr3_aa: CASSLEPAPTDTQYF
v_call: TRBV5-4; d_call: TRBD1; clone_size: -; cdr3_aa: CASSLDGTGPYGYTF
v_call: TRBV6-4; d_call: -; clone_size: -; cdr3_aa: CATSQGSLPANTGELFF
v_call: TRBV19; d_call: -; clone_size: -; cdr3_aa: CASRTDSYGYTF
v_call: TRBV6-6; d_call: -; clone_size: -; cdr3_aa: CASSTGRTEAFF
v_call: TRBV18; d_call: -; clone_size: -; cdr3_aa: CASSPGLNTEAFF
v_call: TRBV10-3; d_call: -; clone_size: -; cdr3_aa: CAISETGTDTQYF
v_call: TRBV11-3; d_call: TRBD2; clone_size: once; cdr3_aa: CASSLSSGIPLPYNEQFF
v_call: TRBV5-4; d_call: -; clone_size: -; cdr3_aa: CASSLERRSPYEQYF
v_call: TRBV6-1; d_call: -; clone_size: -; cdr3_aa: CASSEAGSPNYGYTF
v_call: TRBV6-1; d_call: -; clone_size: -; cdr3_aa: CASTEGGNIQYF
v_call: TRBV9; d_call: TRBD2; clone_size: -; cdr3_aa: CASSVESTGGTYNEQFF
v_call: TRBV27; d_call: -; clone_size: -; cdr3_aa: CASSLLGGSYNEQFF
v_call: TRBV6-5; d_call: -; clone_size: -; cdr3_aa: CASSEEAFRQPQHF
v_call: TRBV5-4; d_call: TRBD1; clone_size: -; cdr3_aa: CASSADRKETQYF
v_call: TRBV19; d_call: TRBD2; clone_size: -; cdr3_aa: CASSVLAGIQETQYF
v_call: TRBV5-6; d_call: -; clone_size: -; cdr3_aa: CASTSEEGHLNSPLHF
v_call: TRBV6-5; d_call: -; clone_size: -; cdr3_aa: CASSYSIKVYEQYF
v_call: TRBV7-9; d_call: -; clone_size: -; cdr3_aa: CASSPFGDPQETQYF
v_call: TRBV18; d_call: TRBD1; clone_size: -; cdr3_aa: CASSPTSPGQGATDTQYF
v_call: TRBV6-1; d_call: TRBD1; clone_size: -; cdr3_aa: CASSEWGQGASGTQYF
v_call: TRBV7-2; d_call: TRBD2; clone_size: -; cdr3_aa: CASSLGIQAGHTQYF